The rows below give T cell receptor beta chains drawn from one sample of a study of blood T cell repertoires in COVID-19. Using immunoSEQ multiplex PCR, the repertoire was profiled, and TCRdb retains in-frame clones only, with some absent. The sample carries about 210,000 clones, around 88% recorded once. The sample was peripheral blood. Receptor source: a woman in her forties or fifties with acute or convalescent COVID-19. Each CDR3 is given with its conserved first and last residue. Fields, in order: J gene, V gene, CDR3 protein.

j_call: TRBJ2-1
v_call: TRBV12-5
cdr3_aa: CASGLAGGLNYNEQFF

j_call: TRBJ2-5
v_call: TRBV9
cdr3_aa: CASSPRTGTETQYF

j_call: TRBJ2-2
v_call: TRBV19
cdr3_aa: CASSIGGRRANTGELFF

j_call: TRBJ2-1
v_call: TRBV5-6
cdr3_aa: CASSLPRTSGWNEQFF

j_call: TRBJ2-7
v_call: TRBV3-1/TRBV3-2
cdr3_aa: CASSPAGTGGSYEQYF

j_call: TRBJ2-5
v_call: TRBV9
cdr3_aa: CASSPGIGTETQYF

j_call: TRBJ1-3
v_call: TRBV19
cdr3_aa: CASSIGSRGFGNTIYF

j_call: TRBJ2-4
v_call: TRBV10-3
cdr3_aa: CAISDRGAKNIQYF

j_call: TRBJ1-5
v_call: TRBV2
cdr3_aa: CASSGSNQPQHF

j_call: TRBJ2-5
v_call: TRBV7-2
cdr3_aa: CASSSTGKETQYF

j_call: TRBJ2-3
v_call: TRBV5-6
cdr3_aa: CASSFGPPTDTQYF

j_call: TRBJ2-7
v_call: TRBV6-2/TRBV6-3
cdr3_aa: CASSTLNRGPHLEQYF

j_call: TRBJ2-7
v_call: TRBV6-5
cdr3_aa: CASSYSFLSSSYEQYF

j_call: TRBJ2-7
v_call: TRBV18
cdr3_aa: CASSPGTAQAGEQYF

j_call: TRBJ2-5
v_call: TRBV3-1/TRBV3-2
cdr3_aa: CASSQRPLQLALEETQYF

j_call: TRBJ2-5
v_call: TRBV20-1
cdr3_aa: CSASVAGFQETQYF

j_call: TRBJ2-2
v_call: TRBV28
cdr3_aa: CASSFGGVNTGELFF

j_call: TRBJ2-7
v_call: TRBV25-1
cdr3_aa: CASSDAGNLYEQYF

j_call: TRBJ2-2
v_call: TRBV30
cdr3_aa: CAWEGTSNTGELFF

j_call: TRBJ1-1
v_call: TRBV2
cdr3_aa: CASSEDTAGDTEAFF

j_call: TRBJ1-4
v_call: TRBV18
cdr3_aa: CASSQGTDREKLFF

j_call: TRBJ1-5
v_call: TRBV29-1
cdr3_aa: CSVGEGIQPQHF

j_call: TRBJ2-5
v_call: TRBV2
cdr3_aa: CASRTSGTETQYF

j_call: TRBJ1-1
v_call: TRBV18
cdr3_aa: CASSPPGGTGNTEAFF

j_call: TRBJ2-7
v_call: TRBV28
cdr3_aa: CASRRLAGDGEQYF

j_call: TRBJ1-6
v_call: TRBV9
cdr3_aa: CASSVDPLGGTGGSPLHF

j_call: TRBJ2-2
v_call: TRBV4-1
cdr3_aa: CASSQAGTWTGELFF

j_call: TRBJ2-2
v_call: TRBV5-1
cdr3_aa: CASSSLKPGNALELFF

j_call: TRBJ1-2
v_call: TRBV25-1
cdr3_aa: CASSATGTGSHGYTF

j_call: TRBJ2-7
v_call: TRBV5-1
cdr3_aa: CASSLTTGELSFYEQYF

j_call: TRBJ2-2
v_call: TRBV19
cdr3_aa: CASRPGGARYTGELFF

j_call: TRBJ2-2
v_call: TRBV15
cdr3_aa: CATSRDEGGQWSGELFF

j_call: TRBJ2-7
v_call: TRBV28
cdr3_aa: CASSLFSNPLYF

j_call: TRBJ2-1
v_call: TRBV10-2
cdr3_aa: CASSVRVGSTNSGAYNEQFF

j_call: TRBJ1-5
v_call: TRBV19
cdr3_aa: CASRITTGGNQPQHF

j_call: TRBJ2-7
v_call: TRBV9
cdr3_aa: CASSVGPGGYEQYF

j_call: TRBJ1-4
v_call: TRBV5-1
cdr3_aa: CASSLGSTNEKLFF

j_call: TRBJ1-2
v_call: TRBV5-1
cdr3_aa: CASSLMGGLNYGYTF

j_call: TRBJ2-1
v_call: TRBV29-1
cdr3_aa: CSVGQLLQAGGYNEQFF

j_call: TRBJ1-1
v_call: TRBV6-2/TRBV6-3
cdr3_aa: CASSYEVNTEAFF

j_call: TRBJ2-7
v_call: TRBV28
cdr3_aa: CASSSTELTGEQYF

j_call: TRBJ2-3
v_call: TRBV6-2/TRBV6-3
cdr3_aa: CASSPEGAQYF

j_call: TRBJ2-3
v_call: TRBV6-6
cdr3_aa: CASSYGGTGKDTQYF

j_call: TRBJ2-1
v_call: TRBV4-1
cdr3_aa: CASSQERGLAGVNEQFF

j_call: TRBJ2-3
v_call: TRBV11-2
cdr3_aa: CASSFDRGPQYF

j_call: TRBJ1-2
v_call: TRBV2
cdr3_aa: CASSDRARLANYGYTF